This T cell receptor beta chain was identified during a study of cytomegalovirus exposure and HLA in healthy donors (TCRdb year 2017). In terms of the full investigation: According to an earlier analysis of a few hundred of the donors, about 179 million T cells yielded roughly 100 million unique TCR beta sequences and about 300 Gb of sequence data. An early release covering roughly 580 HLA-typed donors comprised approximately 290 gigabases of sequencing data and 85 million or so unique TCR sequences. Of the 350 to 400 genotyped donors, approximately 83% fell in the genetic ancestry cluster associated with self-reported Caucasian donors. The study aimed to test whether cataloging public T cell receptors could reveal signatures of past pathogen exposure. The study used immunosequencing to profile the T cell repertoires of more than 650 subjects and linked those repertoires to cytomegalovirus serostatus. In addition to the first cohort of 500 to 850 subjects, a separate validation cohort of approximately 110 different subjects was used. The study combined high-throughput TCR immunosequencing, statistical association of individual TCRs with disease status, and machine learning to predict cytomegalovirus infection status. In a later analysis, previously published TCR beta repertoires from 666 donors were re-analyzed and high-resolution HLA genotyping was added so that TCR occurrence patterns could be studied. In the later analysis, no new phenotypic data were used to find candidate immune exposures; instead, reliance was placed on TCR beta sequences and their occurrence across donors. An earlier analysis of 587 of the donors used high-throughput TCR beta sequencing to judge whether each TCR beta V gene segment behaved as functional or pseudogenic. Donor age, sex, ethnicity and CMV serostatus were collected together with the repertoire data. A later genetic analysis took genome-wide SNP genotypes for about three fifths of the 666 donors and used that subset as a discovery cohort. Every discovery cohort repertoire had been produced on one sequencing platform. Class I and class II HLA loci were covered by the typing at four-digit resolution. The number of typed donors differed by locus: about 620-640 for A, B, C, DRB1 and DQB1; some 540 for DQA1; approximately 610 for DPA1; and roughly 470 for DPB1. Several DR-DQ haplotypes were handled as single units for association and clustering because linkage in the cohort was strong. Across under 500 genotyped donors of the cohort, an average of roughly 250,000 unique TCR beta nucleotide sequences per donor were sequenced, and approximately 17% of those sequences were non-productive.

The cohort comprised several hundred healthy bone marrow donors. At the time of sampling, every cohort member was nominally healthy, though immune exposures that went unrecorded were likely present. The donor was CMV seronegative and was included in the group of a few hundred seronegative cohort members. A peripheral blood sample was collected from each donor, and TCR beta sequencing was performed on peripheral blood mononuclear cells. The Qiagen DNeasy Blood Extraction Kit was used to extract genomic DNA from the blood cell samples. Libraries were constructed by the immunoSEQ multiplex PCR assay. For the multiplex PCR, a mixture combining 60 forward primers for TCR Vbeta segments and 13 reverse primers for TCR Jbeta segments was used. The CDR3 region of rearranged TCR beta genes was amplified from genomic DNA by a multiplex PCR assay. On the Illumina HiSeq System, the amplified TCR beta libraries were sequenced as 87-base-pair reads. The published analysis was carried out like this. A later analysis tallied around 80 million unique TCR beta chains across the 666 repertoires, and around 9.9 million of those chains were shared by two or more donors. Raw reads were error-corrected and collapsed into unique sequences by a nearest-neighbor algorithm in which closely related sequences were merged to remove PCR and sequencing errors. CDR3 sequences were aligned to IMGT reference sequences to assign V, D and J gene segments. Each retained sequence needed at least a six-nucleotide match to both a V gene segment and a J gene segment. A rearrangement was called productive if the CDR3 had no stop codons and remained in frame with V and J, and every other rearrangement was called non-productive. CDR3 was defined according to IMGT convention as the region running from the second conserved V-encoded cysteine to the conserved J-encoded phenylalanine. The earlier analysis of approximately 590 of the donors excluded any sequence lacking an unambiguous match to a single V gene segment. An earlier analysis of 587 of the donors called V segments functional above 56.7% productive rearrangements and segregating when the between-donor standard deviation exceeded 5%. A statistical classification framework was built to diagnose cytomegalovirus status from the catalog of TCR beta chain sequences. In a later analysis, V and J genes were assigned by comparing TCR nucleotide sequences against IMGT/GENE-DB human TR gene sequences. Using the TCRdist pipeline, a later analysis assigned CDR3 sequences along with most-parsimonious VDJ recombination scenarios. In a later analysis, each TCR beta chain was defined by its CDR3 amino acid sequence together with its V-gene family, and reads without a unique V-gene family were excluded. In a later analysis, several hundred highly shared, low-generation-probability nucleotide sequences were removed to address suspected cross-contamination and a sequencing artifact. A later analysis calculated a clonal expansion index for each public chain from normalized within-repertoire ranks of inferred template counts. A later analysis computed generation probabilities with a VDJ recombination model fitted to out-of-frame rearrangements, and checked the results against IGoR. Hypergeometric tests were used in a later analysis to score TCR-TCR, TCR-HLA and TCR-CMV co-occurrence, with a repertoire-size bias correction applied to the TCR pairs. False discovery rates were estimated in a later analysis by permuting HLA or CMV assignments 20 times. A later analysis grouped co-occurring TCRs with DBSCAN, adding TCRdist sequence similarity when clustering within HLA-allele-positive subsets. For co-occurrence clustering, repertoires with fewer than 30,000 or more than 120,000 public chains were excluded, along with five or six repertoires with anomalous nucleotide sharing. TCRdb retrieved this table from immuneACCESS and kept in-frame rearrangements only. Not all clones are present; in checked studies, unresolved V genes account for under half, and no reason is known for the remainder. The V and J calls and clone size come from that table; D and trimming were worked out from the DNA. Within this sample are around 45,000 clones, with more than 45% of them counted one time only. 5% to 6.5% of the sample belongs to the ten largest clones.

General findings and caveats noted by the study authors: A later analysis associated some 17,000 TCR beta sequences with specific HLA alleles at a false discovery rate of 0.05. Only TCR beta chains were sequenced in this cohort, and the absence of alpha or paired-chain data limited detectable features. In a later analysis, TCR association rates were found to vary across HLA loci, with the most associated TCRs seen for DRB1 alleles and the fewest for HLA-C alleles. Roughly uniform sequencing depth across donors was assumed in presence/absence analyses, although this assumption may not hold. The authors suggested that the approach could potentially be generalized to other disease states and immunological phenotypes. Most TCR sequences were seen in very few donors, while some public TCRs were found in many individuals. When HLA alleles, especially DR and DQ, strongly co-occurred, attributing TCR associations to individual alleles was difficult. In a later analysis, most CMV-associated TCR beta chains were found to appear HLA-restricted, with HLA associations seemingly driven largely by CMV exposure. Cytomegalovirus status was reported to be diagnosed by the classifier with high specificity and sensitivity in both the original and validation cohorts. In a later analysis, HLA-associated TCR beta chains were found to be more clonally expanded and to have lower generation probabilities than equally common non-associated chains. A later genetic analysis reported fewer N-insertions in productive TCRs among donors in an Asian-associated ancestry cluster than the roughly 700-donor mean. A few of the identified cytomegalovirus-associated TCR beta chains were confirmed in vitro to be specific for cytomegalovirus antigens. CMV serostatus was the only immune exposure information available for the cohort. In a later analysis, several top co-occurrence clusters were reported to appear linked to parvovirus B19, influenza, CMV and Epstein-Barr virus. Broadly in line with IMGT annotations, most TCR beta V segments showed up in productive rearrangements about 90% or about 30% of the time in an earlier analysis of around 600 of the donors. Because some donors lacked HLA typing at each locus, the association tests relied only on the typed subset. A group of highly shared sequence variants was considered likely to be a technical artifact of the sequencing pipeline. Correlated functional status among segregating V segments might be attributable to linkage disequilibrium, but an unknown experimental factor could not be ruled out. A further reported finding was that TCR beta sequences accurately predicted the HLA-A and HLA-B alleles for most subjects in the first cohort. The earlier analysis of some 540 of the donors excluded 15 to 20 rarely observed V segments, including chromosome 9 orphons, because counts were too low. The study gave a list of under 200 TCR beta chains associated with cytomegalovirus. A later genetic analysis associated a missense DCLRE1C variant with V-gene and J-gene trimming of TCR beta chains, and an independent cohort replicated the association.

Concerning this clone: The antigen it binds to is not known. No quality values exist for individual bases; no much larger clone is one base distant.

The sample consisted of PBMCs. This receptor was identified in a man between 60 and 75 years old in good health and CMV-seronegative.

The CDR3 protein sequence reads: CASSSNRASSNYGYTF. The bases read TGTGCCAGCAGCTCCAACAGGGCCTCCTCTAACTATGGCTACACCTTC. The rearrangement combines TRBV11-2 with TRBJ1-2, and perhaps TRBD1 as D gene, on 6 matching bases. The CDR3 has 16 amino acids, counting the end cysteine and phenylalanine. Here the CDR3 DNA is all that survives: 48 bases in frame from base 1. CDR1 and CDR2 (SGHAT, FQNNGV) derive from the germline V gene. V was cut back by 4 bases and J by 0 bases, leaving a gap of 15 bases between them.